These T cell receptor beta chains were read from a single sample in a study of blood T cell repertoires in COVID-19. Repertoires were generated with immunoSEQ multiplex PCR, while TCRdb's copy carries only in-frame clones and drops some. The table includes about 270,000 clones, less than 90% detected once. Input material: PBMCs or T cells enriched from blood (not recorded which). The receptors here all came from a woman aged 45-65 years who had recovered from COVID-19. Both conserved end residues are part of each CDR3. The order of the fields is clone size, J gene, D gene, V gene, CDR3 length, CDR3 protein, CDR3 DNA. The D gene is left open where the match is weak. Expanded clones get a size class; other rows say once, few or many, or leave the size out.

>NA|TRBJ2-3|NA|TRBV7-3|13
CASSFEGIDTQYF
TGTGCCAGCAGCTTTGAGGGCATAGATACGCAGTATTTT
>NA|TRBJ2-2|NA|TRBV7-3|15
CASSLGGVGTGELFF
TGTGCCAGCAGCCTCGGAGGGGTCGGGACCGGGGAGCTGTTTTTT
>NA|TRBJ1-2|TRBD1|TRBV29-1|13
CSVEPTGGYGYTF
TGCAGCGTTGAGCCGACAGGGGGCTATGGCTACACCTTC
>NA|TRBJ1-2|NA|TRBV11-2|14
CASSPGQSVYGYTF
TGTGCCAGCAGCCCAGGACAGTCCGTCTATGGCTACACCTTC
>NA|TRBJ2-1|TRBD2|TRBV7-8|16
CASSLVREGSYNEQFF
TGTGCCAGCAGCTTAGTACGGGAGGGCTCCTACAATGAGCAGTTCTTC
>NA|TRBJ2-1|TRBD2|TRBV9|16
CASSVGGRAGLNEQFF
TGTGCCAGCAGCGTAGGTGGGAGGGCCGGTCTTAATGAGCAGTTCTTC
>NA|TRBJ2-3|NA|TRBV25-1|13
CATVGISTDTQYF
TGTGCCACCGTCGGGATTAGCACAGATACGCAGTATTTT
>once|TRBJ2-5|NA|TRBV6-2/TRBV6-3|13
CASSYTGFETQYF
TGTGCCAGCAGTTATACGGGATTTGAGACCCAGTACTTC
>NA|TRBJ2-7|NA|TRBV12-3/TRBV12-4|13
CASSFYFREKQYF
TGTGCCAGCAGTTTCTATTTCCGAGAAAAGCAGTACTTC
>NA|TRBJ2-7|NA|TRBV3-1/TRBV3-2|12
CASSQGASQEYF
TGTGCCAGCAGCCAAGGGGCTTCGCAGGAGTACTTC
>NA|TRBJ1-1|TRBD1|TRBV28|12
CASSSGTVAAFF
TGTGCCAGCAGTTCCGGGACAGTAGCGGCTTTCTTT
>NA|TRBJ2-1|TRBD2|TRBV28|17
CASSRSGIVHSYNEQFF
TGTGCCAGCAGTCGTAGCGGGATAGTACACTCCTACAATGAGCAGTTCTTC
>NA|TRBJ1-1|TRBD1|TRBV7-9|17
CASSLVGTGGDRTEAFF
TGTGCCAGCAGCTTAGTAGGGACAGGGGGCGATAGGACTGAAGCTTTCTTT